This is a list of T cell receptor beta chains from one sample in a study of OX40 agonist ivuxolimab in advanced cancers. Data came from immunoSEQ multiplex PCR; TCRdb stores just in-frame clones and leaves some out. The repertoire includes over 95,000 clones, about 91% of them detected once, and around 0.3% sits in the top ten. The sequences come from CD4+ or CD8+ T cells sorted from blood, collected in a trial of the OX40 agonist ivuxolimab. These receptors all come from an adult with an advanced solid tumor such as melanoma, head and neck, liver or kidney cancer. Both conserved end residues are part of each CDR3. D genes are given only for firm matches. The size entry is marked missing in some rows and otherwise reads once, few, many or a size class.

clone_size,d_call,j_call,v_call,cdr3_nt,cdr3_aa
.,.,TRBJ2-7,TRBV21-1,TGTGCCAGCAGCAAAGGGGTACGGCCACCCTACGAGCAGTACTTC,CASSKGVRPPYEQYF
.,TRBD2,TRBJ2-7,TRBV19,TGTGCCAGTAGTATGAAAGCGGGAGTGGGGTACGAGCAGTACTTC,CASSMKAGVGYEQYF
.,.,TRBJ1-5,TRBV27,TGTGCCAGCAGTTGGGGGGCGGGTAATCAGCCCCAGCATTTT,CASSWGAGNQPQHF
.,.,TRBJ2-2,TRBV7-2,TGTGCCAGCAGGCTTAACTTTGATGCGAACACCGGGGAGCTGTTTTTT,CASRLNFDANTGELFF
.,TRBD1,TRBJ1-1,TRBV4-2,TGTGCCAGCAGCCAATGGCAGGGGGACACTGAAGCTTTCTTT,CASSQWQGDTEAFF
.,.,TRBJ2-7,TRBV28,TGTGCCAGCAGTCCGCCGGGCAAAGCCCCCTACGAGCAGTACTTC,CASSPPGKAPYEQYF
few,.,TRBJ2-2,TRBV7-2,TGTGCCAGCAGCTTAAACGGGGTCCCTACCGGGGAGCTGTTTTTT,CASSLNGVPTGELFF
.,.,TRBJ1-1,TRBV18,TGTGCCAGCTCACCATACCCGGGGATGAACACTGAAGCTTTCTTT,CASSPYPGMNTEAFF
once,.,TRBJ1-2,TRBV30,TGTGCCTGGAGTGTAGTAAGGAACTATGGCTACACCTTC,CAWSVVRNYGYTF
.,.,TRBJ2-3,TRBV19,TGTGCCAGTAGTAGCAGCCATACTTCCACAGATACGCAGTATTTT,CASSSSHTSTDTQYF
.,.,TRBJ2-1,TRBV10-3,TGTGCCATCAGTGAGTCGACTGGGATTGGTGAGCAGTTCTTC,CAISESTGIGEQFF